The TCR beta chain described here comes from a study of T cell changes during pregnancy in multiple sclerosis. The method was immunoSEQ multiplex PCR; TCRdb's version includes in-frame clones alone and lacks a portion of them. The table shows tens of thousands of clones, with less than 90% occurring only once. The CDR3 spans 14 residues. CDR1 is SNHLY and CDR2 is FYNNEI in the germline V gene. Trimming stripped 1 base from V and 12 bases from J, with 18 bases between. This chain uses TRBV2 with TRBJ1-1; tentative D call: TRBD1 (6 bases). This TCR derives from a female donor with multiple sclerosis, enrolled in a pregnancy study. This specimen consisted of CD4+ T cells from peripheral blood mononuclear cells, obtained in the third trimester of pregnancy. This CDR3 is CASSEDSGVLGTFF. Written as DNA, the CDR3 is TGTGCCAGCAGTGAAGATTCAGGGGTCCTAGGTACTTTCTTT.